The 29 T cell receptor beta chains reported below all come from one sample, sequenced in a study of OX40 agonist ivuxolimab in advanced cancers. The table came from immunoSEQ multiplex PCR; TCRdb's copy has only in-frame clones and leaves some out. The sample consists of about 82,000 clones, more than 90% of them appearing once. The sample in question was CD4+ or CD8+ T cells sorted from blood, obtained in a trial of the OX40 agonist ivuxolimab. These receptors all stem from an adult with an advanced solid tumor such as melanoma, head and neck, liver or kidney cancer.

The genes are TRBV11-3 and TRBJ2-7, with D unresolved. Looked up from germline, CDR1 is SGHNT and CDR2 is YENEEA. The V end was cut by 4 bases, the J end by 0 bases, with 7 bases between. The CDR3 sequence is 13 residues long. CDR3 sequence: CASSSGPSYEQYF. CDR3 nucleotides: TGTGCCAGCAGCTCCGGCCCCTCCTACGAGCAGTACTTC. Full variable domain (rest looked up from reference TRBV11-3 and TRBJ2-7): EAGVVQSPRYKIIEKKQPVAFWCNPISGHNTLYWYLQNLGQGPELLIRYENEEAVDDSQLPKDRFSAERLKGVDSTLKIQPAELGDSAVYLCASSSGPSYEQYFGPGTRLTVT.

V gene TRBV11-3 combines with J gene TRBJ2-1, with 9 nucleotides matching TRBD1. The germline V gene encodes CDR1 SGHNT and CDR2 YENEEA. V shed 0 bases, J shed 1 base, and the junction held 7 bases outside the gene matches. The length of the CDR3 is 18 residues. The CDR3 DNA is TGTGCCAGCAGCTTAGAAGTGTCGGACAGGGGTTCCTACAATGAGCAGTTCTTC. The encoded protein is CASSLEVSDRGSYNEQFF.

Only a few counts were recorded for this clone. This sequence joins TRBV7-8 and TRBJ2-3; 8 bases are shared with TRBD2. With V trimmed by 3 bases and J by 0 bases, 8 bases remained unmatched. Germline V gives CDR1 SGHVS, CDR2 FQNEAQ. There are 17 residues in the CDR3. The CDR3 is CASSFYPSGPSTDTQYF. The CDR3 DNA is TGTGCCAGCAGCTTCTATCCTAGCGGGCCCAGCACAGATACGCAGTATTTT.

The chain carries TRBV18 and TRBJ1-4; the D gene is possibly TRBD1 (5 bases). Germline loops: CDR1 KGHSH, CDR2 LQKENI. V was shortened by 1 base and J by 8 bases, with 23 bases between the two germline ends. This CDR3 comprises 18 residues. The CDR3 region has the DNA TGTGCCAGCTCACCACTACAACCTCGGGACGGGGTGGGAGAAAAACTGTTTTTT. Translating gives CASSPLQPRDGVGEKLFF.

This clone has just one count. The gene calls are TRBV30 and TRBJ1-4; D remains ambiguous. This CDR3 has 14 amino acids. V was trimmed by 3 bases and J by 8 bases, leaving 16 bases between them. Looked up from germline, CDR1 is GTSNPN and CDR2 is SVGIG (reference sequence). Here the CDR3 reads CAWRPGRRWEKLFF. The CDR3 DNA reads as TGTGCCTGGAGACCCGGGAGGAGGTGGGAAAAACTGTTTTTT.

This clone was detected a few times. CDR3 nucleotide sequence: TGTGCCAGCAGGGACAAGGGACTAGCGGGGTCGAGGCAGTACTTC. Its translation: CASRDKGLAGSRQYF. V and J are TRBV6-5 and TRBJ2-7; 13 bases map to TRBD2. This CDR3 is built from 15 residues. The germline CDR1 and CDR2 sequences are MNHEY and SVGAGI. V was pared by 6 bases and J by 9 bases, with 11 bases of the junction left unmatched.

This chain links TRBV27 with TRBJ2-5; no clear D. Per the germline V gene, CDR1 is MNHEY and CDR2 is SMNVEV (reference sequence). V lost 4 bases and J lost 2, with 2 bases in between. This CDR3 is built from 11 residues. The chain's CDR3 is CASSWQETQYF. DNA of the CDR3: TGTGCCAGCAGTTGGCAAGAGACCCAGTACTTC.

This rearrangement joins TRBV30 to TRBJ1-3; D not resolved. This CDR3 region has 13 residues. Trimming took off 4 bases at V and 8 bases at J, with 15 bases between the two ends. The V gene's germline CDR1 is GTSNPN and CDR2 SVGIG (reference sequence). CDR3 in DNA: TGTGCCTGGACCCTCGCCGGCTGGGACACCATATATTTT. Translating it yields CAWTLAGWDTIYF.

This chain uses TRBV5-1 with TRBJ2-1; unclear D gene. Trimming stripped 4 bases from V and 8 bases from J, with 13 bases between. Germline values: CDR1 SGHRS, CDR2 YFSETQ. This CDR3 is 13 amino acids long. This chain's CDR3 is CASSLMWADEQFF. For the CDR3, the DNA is TGCGCCAGCAGCCTTATGTGGGCTGATGAGCAGTTCTTC.

The chain combines TRBV6-1 with TRBJ1-4; 8 positions agree with TRBD1. This CDR3 region has 13 residues. Germline loops: CDR1 MNHNS, CDR2 SASEGT. The ends lost 6 bases at V and 8 bases at J; junction bases unmatched: 5. The CDR3 nucleotides read TGTGCCAGCAGGGACAGGGTGAACGAAAAACTGTTTTTT. Amino acid sequence: CASRDRVNEKLFF.

The chain couples TRBV6-5 to TRBJ1-3; D gene uncertain. Germline V gene lookup returns CDR1 MNHEY and CDR2 SVGAGI. V lost 0 bases, J lost 4 bases, and 13 bases lay in between. The CDR3 is 16 residues long. The CDR3 reads CASSYSTMGVGNTIYF. The CDR3 DNA follows: TGTGCCAGCAGTTACTCGACCATGGGAGTAGGAAACACCATATATTTT.

The chain combines TRBV5-1 with TRBJ1-5; D gene unclear. The CDR3 runs 15 residues. Germline CDR1 SGHRS, CDR2 YFSETQ. Trimming shortened V by 0 bases and J by 2 bases, and 9 bases separated the two germline ends. The CDR3 DNA follows: TGCGCCAGCAGCTTGGGAGGGTTTGGCAATCAGCCCCAGCATTTT. Translation: CASSLGGFGNQPQHF.

The chain links TRBV10-2 to TRBJ1-2; perhaps TRBD1 as D (5 bases). Trimming removed 7 bases at V and 4 bases at J, with 7 bases between. The V gene's germline CDR1 is WSHSY and CDR2 SAAADI. The CDR3 loop spans 11 amino acids. CDR3 sequence reads: CASTGPYGYTF. In nucleotides, the CDR3 is TGCGCCAGCACGGGACCCTATGGCTACACCTTC.

The chain is built from TRBV19 and TRBJ1-1, with D perhaps TRBD1 (6 bases). There are 14 residues in the CDR3. CDR1 is LNHDA and CDR2 is SQIVND in the germline V gene (reference sequence). Trimming shortened V by 7 bases and J by 0 bases, and 12 bases separated the two germline ends. In DNA form, the CDR3 reads TGTGCCAGTATAAGGGGGGGCATGAACACTGAAGCTTTCTTT. Its translation: CASIRGGMNTEAFF.

This rearrangement joins TRBV6-5 to TRBJ2-3; D possibly corresponds to TRBD1 (6 bases). The germline V gene encodes CDR1 MNHEY and CDR2 SVGAGI. The CDR3 consists of 15 residues. Trimming left V 2 bases short and J 4 bases short, with 13 bases between. This CDR3 is CASSYRQGTADTQYF. In DNA, the CDR3 is TGTGCCAGCAGTTACCGCCAGGGGACCGCAGATACGCAGTATTTT.

The V and J genes are TRBV5-5 and TRBJ2-3; a possible D gene is TRBD2 (5 bases). The CDR3 loop spans 15 amino acids. Germline CDR1 SGHKS, CDR2 YYEKEE (reference sequence). The germline V and J ends were trimmed by 3 bases and 6 bases, with 17 bases remaining between them. The DNA for the CDR3 is TGTGCCAGCAGCTGGGCGAGTGAGTGGACTGATACGCAGTATTTT. It specifies CASSWASEWTDTQYF.

The count of this clone is one. This chain joins TRBV19 and TRBJ2-3; D unclear. This CDR3 contains 15 residues. V was clipped by 6 bases and J by 0 bases, with 13 bases between them. Per germline, CDR1 LNHDA and CDR2 SQIVND (reference sequence). The CDR3 here is CASRADGPSTDTQYF. CDR3 sequence (DNA): TGTGCCAGTAGGGCGGATGGACCTAGCACAGATACGCAGTATTTT.

This rearrangement joins TRBV19 to TRBJ1-2, with D unclear. The CDR3 contains 15 residues. Germline CDR1 LNHDA, CDR2 SQIVND (reference sequence). The germline V and J ends were trimmed by 0 bases and 2 bases, with 10 bases remaining between them. CDR3 DNA: TGTGCCAGTAGTATAGACTGGAACGGGAACTATGGCTACACCTTC. This codes for CASSIDWNGNYGYTF. Filled out from reference TRBV19 and TRBJ1-2, the complete variable domain reads DGGITQSPKYLFRKEGQNVTLSCEQNLNHDAMYWYRQDPGQGLRLIYYSQIVNDFQKGDIAEGYSVSREKKESFPLTVTSAQKNPTAFYLCASSIDWNGNYGYTFGSGTRLTVV.

The V call is TRBV14, the J call TRBJ2-2; 10 bases line up with TRBD1. Germline CDR1 reads SGHDN; CDR2 reads FVKESK. Trimming cost V 1 base and J 7 bases; bases outside gene matches: 3. This CDR3 spans 15 amino acids. CDR3 DNA: TGTGCCAGCAGCCAAGTGACAGGGGGCAACGGGGAGCTGTTTTTT. Translation gives CASSQVTGGNGELFF.

The chain uses TRBV6-1 and TRBJ2-5; 10 bases align to TRBD1. The germline V gene has CDR1 MNHNS and CDR2 SASEGT. The V and J ends lost 6 bases and 3 bases, in that order; junction bases with no gene match: 4. There are 14 residues in the CDR3. CDR3 loop: CASSPGTGEETQYF. In nucleotides, the CDR3 is TGTGCCAGCAGCCCCGGGACAGGGGAAGAGACCCAGTACTTC.

This sequence joins TRBV6-5 and TRBJ2-7, with a tentative D call TRBD2 (6 bases). The CDR3 runs 15 residues. The germline V and J ends were trimmed by 6 bases and 3 bases, with 18 bases remaining between them. CDR1 MNHEY and CDR2 SVGAGI come from the germline V gene. The CDR3 DNA follows: TGTGCCAGCAGCCCCGTGGGTTTGGGGGGCTACGAGCAGTACTTC. Amino acid sequence: CASSPVGLGGYEQYF.

The chain's CDR3 is CSARPGREQFF. The CDR3 DNA reads TGCAGTGCTAGGCCCGGGAGAGAGCAGTTCTTC. This chain connects TRBV20-1 to TRBJ2-1; D possibly corresponds to TRBD2 (6 bases). This CDR3 region has 11 residues. Germline V gene lookup returns CDR1 DFQATT and CDR2 SNEGSKA (reference sequence). Trimming pared 3 bases from V and 10 bases from J, leaving 10 bases between.

This sequence joins TRBV30 and TRBJ2-2; D is perhaps TRBD2 (6 bases). The V end was cut by 4 bases, the J end by 2 bases, with 11 bases between. This CDR3 contains 14 residues. Germline CDR1 reads GTSNPN; CDR2 reads SVGIG (reference sequence). The chain's CDR3 is CAWTAGLNTGELFF. Written as DNA, the CDR3 is TGTGCCTGGACGGCGGGACTTAACACCGGGGAGCTGTTTTTT.

V gene TRBV15 combines with J gene TRBJ2-5; 9 bases map to TRBD1. With 1 base clipped from V and 4 bases from J, the junction kept 10 bases outside the gene matches. This CDR3 spans 17 amino acids. From germline, CDR1 is LNHNV and CDR2 YYDKDF (reference sequence). CDR3 sequence: CATSRGETGGNLETQYF. In DNA, the CDR3 is TGTGCCACCAGCAGAGGAGAGACAGGGGGTAATTTAGAGACCCAGTACTTC.

This clone has only a few counts. J is TRBJ1-2 and V is TRBV27, with D uncertain. V lost 10 bases, J lost 4 bases, and 16 bases lay in between. The CDR3 covers 13 residues. Germline values: CDR1 MNHEY, CDR2 SMNVEV (reference sequence). The CDR3 sequence: CATRTEGIYGYTF. CDR3 nucleotides: TGTGCCACCCGGACGGAGGGAATCTATGGCTACACCTTC.

The chain links TRBV7-3 to TRBJ2-1; TRBD2 matches at 9 bases. The CDR3 sequence is 15 residues long. CDR1 and CDR2 (germline): SGHTA, FQGTGA. The V segment lost 6 bases and the J segment 4 bases; nucleotides outside the gene matches: 7. The CDR3 nucleotides are TGTGCCAGCAGTTCTGCGGGGGGGACTTACAATGAGCAGTTCTTC. The encoded protein is CASSSAGGTYNEQFF.

The gene calls are TRBV10-3 and TRBJ2-2; 8 nucleotides match TRBD2. There are 15 residues in the CDR3. Looked up from germline, CDR1 is ENHRY and CDR2 is SYGVKD. Trimming at V came to 2 bases and at J to 7 bases, leaving 6 bases not matched to a gene. The CDR3 DNA reads as TGTGCCATCAGTGAGGGGCTAGCGGGTAGCGGGGAGCTGTTTTTT. The encoded protein is CAISEGLAGSGELFF.

The chain is built from TRBV5-4 and TRBJ2-3; the match to TRBD1 covers 9 bases. J gave up 5 bases and V 4 bases, and 8 bases lay outside the gene matches. CDR1 and CDR2 (germline): SGHNT, YYREEE (reference sequence). This CDR3 is 15 amino acids long. The CDR3, as DNA: TGTGCCAGCAGCGTCGACAGGGGGGGGAGAGATACGCAGTATTTT. Translated, it gives CASSVDRGGRDTQYF.

The chain carries TRBV28 and TRBJ2-3, with 7 bases lining up with TRBD1. J was trimmed by 0 bases and V by 5 bases; bases with no gene match: 8. The CDR3 has 16 amino acids. Germline CDR1 and CDR2: MDHEN and SYDVKM. This CDR3 is CASSPYRDSSTDTQYF. In DNA, the CDR3 is TGTGCCAGCAGTCCTTACCGGGACAGCAGCACAGATACGCAGTATTTT.